These T cell receptor beta chains were read from a single sample in a study of CD8 T cells in ankylosing spondylitis. TCRdb re-analysed the 5' RACE reads in MiXCR, keeping a single row per CDR3 protein. The sample has about 160,000 distinct CDR3 sequences, roughly 18% seen once; the top ten hold over 7%. The source material was blood, either unsorted or a sorted T cell fraction (not recorded which). All receptors derive from a male donor with ankylosing spondylitis or in good health (not recorded which). CDR3s include the opening cysteine and the closing phenylalanine or tryptophan. D genes are given only for firm matches. Expanded clones get a size class; other rows say once, few or many, or leave the size out.

cdr3_aa: CASSLFSPGELFF
cdr3_nt: TGTGCCAGCAGCTTATTTTCCCCCGGGGAGCTGTTTTTT
clone_size: many
v_call: TRBV7-2
j_call: TRBJ2-2
d_call: -

cdr3_aa: CSARPKTDSGNTIYF
cdr3_nt: TGCAGTGCCCGCCCCAAGACAGATTCAGGAAACACCATATATTTT
clone_size: many
v_call: TRBV20-1
j_call: TRBJ1-3
d_call: -

cdr3_aa: CASSITPLYGTEAFF
cdr3_nt: TGTGCCAGTAGTATAACCCCCCTATACGGCACTGAAGCTTTCTTT
clone_size: few
v_call: TRBV19
j_call: TRBJ1-1
d_call: -

cdr3_aa: CATSEWGTSTRNEQFF
cdr3_nt: TGTGCCACCAGTGAATGGGGGACTAGTACGAGGAATGAGCAGTTCTTC
clone_size: few
v_call: TRBV24-1
j_call: TRBJ2-1
d_call: TRBD2

cdr3_aa: CASSLASGWELFF
cdr3_nt: TGCGCCAGCAGCTTGGCCTCGGGATGGGAGCTGTTTTTT
clone_size: few
v_call: TRBV5-1
j_call: TRBJ2-2
d_call: -

cdr3_aa: CASSLPGVYGYTF
cdr3_nt: TGTGCCAGCAGTCTACCAGGGGTCTATGGCTACACCTTC
clone_size: -
v_call: TRBV28
j_call: TRBJ1-2
d_call: -

cdr3_aa: CASSPRQGRTEAFF
cdr3_nt: TGTGCCAGCAGCCCGAGACAGGGGCGCACTGAAGCTTTCTTT
clone_size: -
v_call: TRBV4-2
j_call: TRBJ1-1
d_call: TRBD1

cdr3_aa: CASRLRAYECAGELFF
cdr3_nt: -
clone_size: -
v_call: TRBV12-2
j_call: TRBJ2-2
d_call: -

cdr3_aa: CASSQTLGGPDTQYF
cdr3_nt: TGTGCCAGCAGTCAAACATTGGGGGGCCCAGATACGCAGTATTTT
clone_size: -
v_call: TRBV7-9
j_call: TRBJ2-3
d_call: -

cdr3_aa: CASSYGRATEAFF
cdr3_nt: TGTGCCAGCAGTTACGGCAGGGCTACTGAAGCTTTCTTT
clone_size: few
v_call: TRBV6-5
j_call: TRBJ1-1
d_call: -

cdr3_aa: CASSQQREGPNEQYF
cdr3_nt: TGCGCCAGCAGCCAACAACGGGAGGGCCCAAACGAGCAGTACTTC
clone_size: -
v_call: TRBV4-1
j_call: TRBJ2-7
d_call: TRBD2

cdr3_aa: CASIAGTGSGGYTF
cdr3_nt: TGTGCCAGCATCGCCGGGACAGGGAGTGGGGGCTACACCTTC
clone_size: -
v_call: TRBV9
j_call: TRBJ1-2
d_call: TRBD1

cdr3_aa: CASSGSGSETQYF
cdr3_nt: TGTGCCAGCAGTGGTAGCGGGAGTGAGACCCAGTACTTC
clone_size: -
v_call: TRBV6-1
j_call: TRBJ2-5
d_call: TRBD2

cdr3_aa: CAARTGFGEKLFF
cdr3_nt: TGTGCCGCCAGGACAGGGTTCGGTGAAAAACTGTTTTTT
clone_size: many
v_call: TRBV28
j_call: TRBJ1-4
d_call: TRBD1

cdr3_aa: CASSHQTLSSYEQYF
cdr3_nt: TGCGCCAGCAGCCACCAGACTCTAAGCTCCTACGAGCAGTACTTC
clone_size: many
v_call: TRBV4-1
j_call: TRBJ2-7
d_call: -

cdr3_aa: CAAATSGPPNTGELFF
cdr3_nt: TGTGCCGCCGCGACTAGCGGGCCTCCGAACACCGGGGAGCTGTTTTTT
clone_size: many
v_call: TRBV10-3
j_call: TRBJ2-2
d_call: TRBD2

cdr3_aa: CASGSLGQGGANIQYF
cdr3_nt: TGTGCCAGCGGATCGCTGGGACAGGGTGGTGCAAACATTCAGTACTTC
clone_size: few
v_call: TRBV2
j_call: TRBJ2-4
d_call: TRBD1

cdr3_aa: CASRRTSGRVEQFF
cdr3_nt: TGTGCCAGCCGACGGACTAGCGGGAGGGTTGAGCAGTTCTTC
clone_size: few
v_call: TRBV12-3/TRBV12-4
j_call: TRBJ2-1
d_call: TRBD2

cdr3_aa: CASSYKRPGTGSSYEQYF
cdr3_nt: TGTGCCAGCAGCTACAAAAGGCCTGGGACAGGGAGCTCCTACGAGCAGTACTTC
clone_size: -
v_call: TRBV7-2
j_call: TRBJ2-7
d_call: TRBD1

cdr3_aa: CASSLSGGTYEQYF
cdr3_nt: TGTGCCAGCAGTTTATCCGGCGGGACCTACGAGCAGTACTTC
clone_size: -
v_call: TRBV27
j_call: TRBJ2-7
d_call: -

cdr3_aa: CASLGNGELFF
cdr3_nt: TGTGCCAGCCTTGGGAACGGGGAGCTGTTTTTT
clone_size: -
v_call: TRBV28
j_call: TRBJ2-2
d_call: -

cdr3_aa: CSVELGEKVGAFF
cdr3_nt: TGCAGCGTTGAGCTGGGGGAAAAAGTAGGCGCTTTCTTT
clone_size: few
v_call: TRBV29-1
j_call: TRBJ1-1
d_call: -

cdr3_aa: CASSLGQTNEKLFF
cdr3_nt: TGCGCCAGCAGCTTGGGACAGACGAATGAAAAACTGTTTTTT
clone_size: many
v_call: TRBV5-1
j_call: TRBJ1-4
d_call: -

cdr3_aa: CASISNTEAFF
cdr3_nt: TGTGCCAGCATATCGAACACTGAAGCTTTCTTT
clone_size: -
v_call: TRBV28
j_call: TRBJ1-1
d_call: -

cdr3_aa: CASSFGRTGNTGELFF
cdr3_nt: TGTGCCAGCAGCTTTGGAAGGACAGGGAACACCGGGGAGCTGTTTTTT
clone_size: -
v_call: TRBV11-2
j_call: TRBJ2-2
d_call: TRBD1

cdr3_aa: CATSRGLAGDLNIQYF
cdr3_nt: TGTGCCACCAGCAGAGGCCTAGCGGGAGATCTAAACATTCAGTACTTC
clone_size: -
v_call: TRBV15
j_call: TRBJ2-4
d_call: TRBD2

cdr3_aa: CASSLGGLAGEETQYF
cdr3_nt: TGCGCCAGCAGCTTGGGAGGACTAGCGGGAGAAGAGACCCAGTACTTC
clone_size: -
v_call: TRBV5-1
j_call: TRBJ2-5
d_call: TRBD2

cdr3_aa: CASSLTSGRGNEQFF
cdr3_nt: TGTGCCAGCAGCTTGACTAGCGGGAGAGGGAATGAGCAGTTCTTC
clone_size: many
v_call: TRBV9
j_call: TRBJ2-1
d_call: TRBD2

cdr3_aa: CSAVQGFDGYTF
cdr3_nt: TGCAGTGCTGTACAGGGATTCGATGGCTACACCTTC
clone_size: many
v_call: TRBV20-1
j_call: TRBJ1-2
d_call: -